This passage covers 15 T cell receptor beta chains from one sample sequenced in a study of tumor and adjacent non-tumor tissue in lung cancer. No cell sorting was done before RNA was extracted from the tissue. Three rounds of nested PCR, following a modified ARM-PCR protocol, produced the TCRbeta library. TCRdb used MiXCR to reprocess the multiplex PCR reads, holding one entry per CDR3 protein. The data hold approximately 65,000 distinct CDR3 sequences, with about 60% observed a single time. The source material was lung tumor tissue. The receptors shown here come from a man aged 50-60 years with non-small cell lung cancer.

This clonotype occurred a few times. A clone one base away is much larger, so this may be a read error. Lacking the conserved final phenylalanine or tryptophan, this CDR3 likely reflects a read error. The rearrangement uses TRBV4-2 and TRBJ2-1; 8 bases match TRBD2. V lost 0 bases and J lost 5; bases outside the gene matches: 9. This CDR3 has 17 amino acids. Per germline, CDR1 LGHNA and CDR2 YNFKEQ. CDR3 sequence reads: CASSQDTGGGRNNEQFL. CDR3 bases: TGTGCCAGCAGCCAAGATACGGGCGGGGGGAGGAACAATGAGCAGTTCCTC.

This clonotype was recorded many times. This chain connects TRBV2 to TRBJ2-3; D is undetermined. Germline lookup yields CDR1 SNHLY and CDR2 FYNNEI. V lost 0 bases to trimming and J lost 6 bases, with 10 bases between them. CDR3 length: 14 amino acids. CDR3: CASSEALSSDTQYF. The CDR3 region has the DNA TGTGCCAGCAGTGAAGCGCTTAGTTCCGATACGCAGTATTTT.

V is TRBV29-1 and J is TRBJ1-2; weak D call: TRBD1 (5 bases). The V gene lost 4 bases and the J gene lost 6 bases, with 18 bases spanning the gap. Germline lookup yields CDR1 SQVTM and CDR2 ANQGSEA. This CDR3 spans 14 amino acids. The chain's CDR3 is CSVGGTADSHGYTF. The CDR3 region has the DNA TGCAGCGTTGGGGGGACGGCCGATAGCCATGGCTACACCTTC. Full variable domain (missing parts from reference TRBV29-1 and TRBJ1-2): SAVISQKPSRDICQRGTSLTIQCQVDSQVTMMFWYRQQPGQSLTLIATANQGSEATYESGFVIDKFPISRPNLTFSTLTVSNMSPEDSSIYLCSVGGTADSHGYTFGSGTRLTVV.

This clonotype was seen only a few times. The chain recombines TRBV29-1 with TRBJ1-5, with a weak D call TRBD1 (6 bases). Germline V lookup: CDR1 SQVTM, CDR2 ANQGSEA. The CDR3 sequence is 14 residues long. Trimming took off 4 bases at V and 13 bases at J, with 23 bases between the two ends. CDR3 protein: CSVGGGHSNQSQHF. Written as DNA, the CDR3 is TGCAGCGTTGGTGGGGGGCATAGCAATCAGTCTCAGCATTTT.

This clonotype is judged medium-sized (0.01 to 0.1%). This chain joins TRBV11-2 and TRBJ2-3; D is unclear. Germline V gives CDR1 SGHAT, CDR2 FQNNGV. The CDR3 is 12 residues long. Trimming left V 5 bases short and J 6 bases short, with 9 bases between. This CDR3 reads CASSPLRDTQYF. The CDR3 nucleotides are TGTGCCAGCAGCCCCCTTCGGGATACGCAGTATTTT.

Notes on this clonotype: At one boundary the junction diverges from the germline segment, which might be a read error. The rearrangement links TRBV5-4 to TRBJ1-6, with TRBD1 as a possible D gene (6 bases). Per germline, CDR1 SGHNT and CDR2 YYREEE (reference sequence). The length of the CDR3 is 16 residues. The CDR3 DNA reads TGTGCCAGCAGCCAGGGGCAGGGCTCCTATAATCCACCCCTCCACTTT. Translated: CASSQGQGSYNPPLHF.

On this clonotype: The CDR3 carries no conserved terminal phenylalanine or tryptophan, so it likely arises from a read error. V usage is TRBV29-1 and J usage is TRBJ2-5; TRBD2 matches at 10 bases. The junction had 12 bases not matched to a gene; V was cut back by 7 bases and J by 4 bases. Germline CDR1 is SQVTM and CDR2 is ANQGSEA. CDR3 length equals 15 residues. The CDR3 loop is CSAPPMVAGGETQYL. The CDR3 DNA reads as TGCAGCGCTCCCCCGATGGTAGCGGGAGGAGAGACCCAGTACTTA.

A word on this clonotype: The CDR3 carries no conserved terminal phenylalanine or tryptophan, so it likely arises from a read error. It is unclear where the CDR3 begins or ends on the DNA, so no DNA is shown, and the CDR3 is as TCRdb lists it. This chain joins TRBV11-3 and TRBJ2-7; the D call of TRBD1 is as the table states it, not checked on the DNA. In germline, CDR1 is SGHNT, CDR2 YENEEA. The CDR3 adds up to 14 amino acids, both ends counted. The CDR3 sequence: CPSSLEVCGTKKYL.

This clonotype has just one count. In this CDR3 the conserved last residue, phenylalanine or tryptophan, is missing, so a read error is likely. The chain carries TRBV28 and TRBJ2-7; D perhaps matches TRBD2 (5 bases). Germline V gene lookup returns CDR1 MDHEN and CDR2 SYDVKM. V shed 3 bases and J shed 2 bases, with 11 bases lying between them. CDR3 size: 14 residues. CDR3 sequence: CASSFEGLAYEQYL. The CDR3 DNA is TGTGCCAGCAGTTTTGAGGGTCTCGCCTACGAGCAGTACTTG.

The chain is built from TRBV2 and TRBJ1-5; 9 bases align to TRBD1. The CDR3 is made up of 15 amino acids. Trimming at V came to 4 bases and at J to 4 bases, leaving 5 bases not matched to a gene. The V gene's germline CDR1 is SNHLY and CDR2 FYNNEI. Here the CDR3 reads CASSAQGQGNQPQHF. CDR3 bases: TGTGCCAGCAGTGCCCAGGGACAGGGTAATCAGCCCCAGCATTTT.

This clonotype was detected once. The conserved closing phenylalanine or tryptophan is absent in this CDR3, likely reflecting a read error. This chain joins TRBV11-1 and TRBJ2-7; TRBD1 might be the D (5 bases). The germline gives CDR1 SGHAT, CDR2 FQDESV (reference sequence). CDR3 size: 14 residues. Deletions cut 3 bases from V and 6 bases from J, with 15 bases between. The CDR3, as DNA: TGTGCCAGCAGCTTGCAGGGAACGAAAGGCGAGCAGTACCTC. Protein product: CASSLQGTKGEQYL.

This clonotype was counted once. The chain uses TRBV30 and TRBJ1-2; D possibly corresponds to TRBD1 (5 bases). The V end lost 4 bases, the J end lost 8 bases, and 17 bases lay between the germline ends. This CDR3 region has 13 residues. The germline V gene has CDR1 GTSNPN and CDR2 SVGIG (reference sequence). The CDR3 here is CAWKVGGLFGYTF. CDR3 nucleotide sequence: TGTGCCTGGAAAGTCGGGGGATTGTTCGGCTACACCTTC.

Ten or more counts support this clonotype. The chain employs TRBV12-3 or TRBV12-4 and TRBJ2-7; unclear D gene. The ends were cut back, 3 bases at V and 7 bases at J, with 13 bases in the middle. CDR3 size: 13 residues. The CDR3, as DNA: TGTGCCAGCAGTTTCTTGTTTTCTTGGGAGCAGTACTTC. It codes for CASSFLFSWEQYF.

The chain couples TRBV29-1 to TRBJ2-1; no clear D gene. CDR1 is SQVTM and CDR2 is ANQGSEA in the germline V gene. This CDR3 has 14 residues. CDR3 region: CRGVGGLGMDVQFF. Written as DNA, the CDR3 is TGCAGAGGCGTGGGTGGGCTAGGGATGGATGTGCAATTCTTC.

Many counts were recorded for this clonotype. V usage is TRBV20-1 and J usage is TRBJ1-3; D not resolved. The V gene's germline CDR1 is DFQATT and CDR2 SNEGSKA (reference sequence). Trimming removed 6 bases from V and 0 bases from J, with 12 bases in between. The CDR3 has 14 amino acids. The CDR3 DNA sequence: TGCAGTGCAACTCCGGGAGTCTCTGGAAACACCATATATTTT. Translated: CSATPGVSGNTIYF.